What follows are 5 T cell receptor beta chains derived from one specimen sequenced in a study of blood T cell repertoires in COVID-19. Assay: immunoSEQ multiplex PCR; the TCRdb copy retains only in-frame clones and omits some. The sample has approximately 60,000 clones, approximately 93% seen once; the top ten hold around 2.6%. What was sequenced was peripheral blood. These receptors originate from a man aged 70-80 years with active COVID-19.

The V gene is TRBV7-2, the J gene TRBJ2-2, with TRBD2 identical over 13 bases. The CDR3 consists of 16 residues. Germline values: CDR1 SGHTA, CDR2 FQGNSA. V shed 4 bases, J shed 5 bases, and the junction held 4 bases outside the gene matches. Here the CDR3 reads CASSWTSGGRTGELFF. For the CDR3, the DNA is TGTGCCAGCAGCTGGACTAGCGGGGGACGGACCGGGGAGCTGTTTTTT. Drawing the rest from reference TRBV7-2 and TRBJ2-2, the complete variable domain is GAGVSQSPSNKVTEKGKDVELRCDPISGHTALYWYRQSLGQGLEFLIYFQGNSAPDKSGLPSDRFSAERTGGSVSTLTIQRTQQEDSAVYLCASSWTSGGRTGELFFGEGSRLTVL.

This chain joins TRBV11-3 and TRBJ2-1; TRBD2 matches at 7 bases. CDR3 size: 17 residues. V dropped 5 bases and J dropped 4; count of bases not matched to a gene: 14. CDR1 and CDR2 from the germline V gene are SGHNT and YENEEA. The CDR3 reads CASSPSDLAVIYNEQFF. CDR3 DNA: TGTGCCAGCAGCCCCTCCGACCTAGCGGTTATTTACAATGAGCAGTTCTTC.

The rearrangement joins TRBV28 to TRBJ2-2; 10 bases are shared with TRBD2. Trimming took 5 bases from V and 0 from J; bases not matched to a gene: 12. Germline-derived CDR1 and CDR2 are MDHEN and SYDVKM. CDR3 size: 19 residues. CDR3 in DNA: TGTGCCAGCAGTCCAGCTAGCGGGGGAGCTATTACGAACACCGGGGAGCTGTTTTTT. This encodes CASSPASGGAITNTGELFF. The full variable domain, in which reference TRBV28 and TRBJ2-2 provide the parts outside the CDR3, is DVKVTQSSRYLVKRTGEKVFLECVQDMDHENMFWYRQDPGLGLRLIYFSYDVKMKEKGDIPEGYSVSREKKERFSLILESASTNQTSMYLCASSPASGGAITNTGELFFGEGSRLTVL.

The chain is built from TRBV14 and TRBJ2-2; D is undetermined. The CDR3 spans 12 residues. Germline V lookup: CDR1 SGHDN, CDR2 FVKESK. Between the trimmed V and J ends, which lost 7 bases and 0 bases, there was a span of 3 bases. DNA of the CDR3: TGTGCCAGCACCTCGAACACCGGGGAGCTGTTTTTT. Residues: CASTSNTGELFF.

In its sample, this clone was seen once. The chain links TRBV5-8 to TRBJ2-1; 9 nucleotides match TRBD2. The CDR3 is 17 residues long. Losses at the gene ends were 0 bases for V and 2 bases for J; bases not matched to a gene: 6. CDR1 and CDR2 from the germline V gene are SGHTS and YDEGEE. The CDR3 DNA reads as TGTGCCAGCAGCTTGGAGGGGCGGGGGGGCACCTACAATGAGCAGTTCTTC. Amino acids: CASSLEGRGGTYNEQFF.